These 32 T cell receptor beta chains were all obtained from the same sample, sequenced in a study of T cell changes during pregnancy in multiple sclerosis. The table came from immunoSEQ multiplex PCR; TCRdb's copy has only in-frame clones and leaves some out. The sample shows 45,000 to 70,000 clones, 92% of them seen only once. Source: peripheral blood, taken in the third trimester of pregnancy. The receptors originated from a female donor in good health, enrolled as a control in a pregnancy study.

The V call is TRBV29-1, the J call TRBJ2-7, with a weak D call TRBD1 (5 bases). Trimming removed 4 bases at V and 0 bases at J, with 13 bases between. CDR1 SQVTM and CDR2 ANQGSEA come from the germline V gene. The CDR3 has 14 amino acids. The CDR3 nucleotides are TGCAGCGTTGTGGCAGGGTTTAGCTCCTACGAGCAGTACTTC. Its translation: CSVVAGFSSYEQYF.

The chain joins TRBV4-3 to TRBJ1-4; no clear D gene. The CDR3 extends over 15 amino acids. V was clipped by 4 bases and J by 7 bases, with 16 bases between them. The germline V gene encodes CDR1 LGHNA and CDR2 YSLEER. The CDR3 protein is CASSPLAGFGEKLFF. The CDR3 DNA sequence: TGCGCCAGCAGCCCATTAGCGGGGTTTGGTGAAAAACTGTTTTTT.

The CDR3 nucleotides are TGTGCCAGCAACTTTAATCAGGGGGTCGGGGAGCTGTTTTTT. Protein: CASNFNQGVGELFF. The chain employs TRBV11-2 and TRBJ2-2; 7 positions agree with TRBD1. The CDR3 is made up of 14 amino acids. The ends lost 7 bases at V and 7 bases at J; junction bases unmatched: 9. Looked up from germline, CDR1 is SGHAT and CDR2 is FQNNGV.

V gene TRBV6-6 combines with J gene TRBJ2-2; 7 bases map to TRBD1. V lost 4 bases and J lost 5; bases outside the gene matches: 4. Germline assignment: CDR1 MNHNY and CDR2 SVGAGI (reference sequence). The CDR3 is 14 residues long. The CDR3: CASSFLQGTGELFF. The CDR3 coding sequence is TGTGCCAGCAGTTTCCTACAGGGGACCGGGGAGCTGTTTTTT.

The chain has TRBV11-2 and TRBJ1-6, with 8 bases identical to TRBD1. Unmatched junction bases numbered 4, after V lost 1 base and J lost 8 bases. This CDR3 is 15 amino acids long. CDR1 and CDR2 (germline): SGHAT, FQNNGV. The CDR3 region is CASSLGTGRHSPLHF. In nucleotides, the CDR3 is TGTGCCAGCAGCTTAGGGACAGGGAGGCATTCACCCCTCCACTTT.

The chain recombines TRBV18 with TRBJ2-7; no clear D. V was shortened by 3 bases and J by 3 bases, with 6 bases between the two germline ends. The CDR3 runs 12 residues. Per germline, CDR1 KGHSH and CDR2 LQKENI. The chain's CDR3 is CASSPVSYEQYF. In DNA form, the CDR3 reads TGTGCCAGCTCACCTGTGAGCTACGAGCAGTACTTC.

The rearrangement uses TRBV5-5 and TRBJ1-4; maybe TRBD1 (6 bases). Germline CDR1 reads SGHKS; CDR2 reads YYEKEE (reference sequence). V was cut by 4 bases and J by 3 bases, with 16 bases left in between. The CDR3 is 16 residues long. The CDR3 sequence is CASSRGGTGSNEKLFF. The CDR3 DNA reads as TGTGCCAGCAGCAGGGGGGGGACCGGATCTAATGAAAAACTGTTTTTT.

This chain's CDR3 is CASSLDRTYGYTF. The CDR3 region has the DNA TGTGCCAGCAGCTTGGACAGAACCTATGGCTACACCTTC. This chain links TRBV7-8 with TRBJ1-2; the D gene is possibly TRBD1 (6 bases). There are 13 residues in the CDR3. The germline V gene has CDR1 SGHVS and CDR2 FQNEAQ. V lost 3 bases to trimming and J lost 4 bases, with 9 bases between them.

V usage is TRBV28 and J usage is TRBJ2-7, with 9 bases that match TRBD1. V dropped 5 bases and J dropped 3; count of bases not matched to a gene: 2. This CDR3 has 13 residues. Germline CDR1 MDHEN, CDR2 SYDVKM. The CDR3 protein is CASSGTGRYEQYF. CDR3 nucleotide sequence: TGTGCCAGCAGTGGGACAGGGCGCTACGAGCAGTACTTC.

This chain links TRBV2 with TRBJ2-7; 7 bases fit TRBD1. V lost 7 bases and J lost 6; bases outside the gene matches: 6. The CDR3 runs 12 residues. From germline, CDR1 is SNHLY and CDR2 FYNNEI. CDR3 nucleotide sequence: TGTGCCAGCACCTCTGGGACAGCCGAGCAGTACTTC. It is translated as CASTSGTAEQYF.

A single count supports this clone. The gene calls are TRBV11-3 and TRBJ2-1; TRBD2 matches 7 bases. Losses at the gene ends were 5 bases for V and 4 bases for J; bases not matched to a gene: 5. This CDR3 contains 14 residues. Germline CDR1 SGHNT, CDR2 YENEEA. The CDR3, as DNA: TGTGCCAGCAGCCTCGGGGGAGGGTACAATGAGCAGTTCTTC. Translation gives CASSLGGGYNEQFF.

This chain links TRBV5-1 with TRBJ2-7, with a weak D call TRBD2 (6 bases). Trimming cost V 0 bases and J 5 bases, with 12 bases left between them. The CDR3 covers 14 residues. Germline lookup yields CDR1 SGHRS and CDR2 YFSETQ. The CDR3 here is CASSLVGGVDEQYF. The CDR3 nucleotides read TGCGCCAGCAGCTTGGTCGGGGGAGTGGACGAGCAGTACTTC. The variable domain in full, completed from reference TRBV5-1 and TRBJ2-7, reads KAGVTQTPRYLIKTRGQQVTLSCSPISGHRSVSWYQQTPGQGLQFLFEYFSETQRNKGNFPGRFSGRQFSNSRSEMNVSTLELGDSALYLCASSLVGGVDEQYFGPGTRLTVT.

The rearrangement links TRBV12-5 to TRBJ1-6, with 7 nucleotides matching TRBD1. This CDR3 is 15 amino acids long. In germline, CDR1 is LGHNT, CDR2 FRNRAP. Trimming removed 6 bases from V and 1 base from J; junction bases left unmatched: 3. CDR3 DNA: TGTGCTAGTGGACCAGGGGGATCCTATAATTCACCCCTCCACTTT. Amino acid sequence: CASGPGGSYNSPLHF.

The chain links TRBV7-2 to TRBJ2-1, with TRBD2 matching 7 bases. Germline assignment: CDR1 SGHTA and CDR2 FQGNSA. With 1 base clipped from V and 10 bases from J, the junction kept 7 bases outside the gene matches. This CDR3 comprises 14 residues. The CDR3 region is CASSLVVSSGEQFF. The CDR3 coding sequence is TGTGCCAGCAGCTTAGTAGTGTCTAGCGGAGAGCAGTTCTTC.

V is TRBV5-1 and J is TRBJ2-3, with D possibly TRBD2 on 6 matching bases. Deletions cut 4 bases from V and 4 bases from J, with 13 bases between. CDR3 size: 14 residues. Per germline, CDR1 SGHRS and CDR2 YFSETQ. The CDR3 DNA follows: TGCGCCAGCAGCCCCCGATGGGGGGCAGATACGCAGTATTTT. This codes for CASSPRWGADTQYF.

This chain uses TRBV7-9 with TRBJ1-2; D perhaps matches TRBD1 (5 bases). The CDR3 has 15 amino acids. Germline V gene data show CDR1 as SEHNR and CDR2 as FQNEAQ (reference sequence). Trimming removed 4 bases from V and 8 bases from J, with 20 bases in between. The CDR3 DNA reads as TGTGCCAGCAGCTCCCCCACCAGGGACTATTACGGCTACACCTTC. Translating gives CASSSPTRDYYGYTF. Filled out from reference TRBV7-9 and TRBJ1-2, the complete variable domain reads DTGVSQNPRHKITKRGQNVTFRCDPISEHNRLYWYRQTLGQGPEFLTYFQNEAQLEKSRLLSDRFSAERPKGSFSTLEIQRTEQGDSAMYLCASSSPTRDYYGYTFGSGTRLTVV.

V gene TRBV7-9 combines with J gene TRBJ1-5; 10 nucleotides agree with TRBD1. This CDR3 is 15 amino acids long. With 5 bases clipped from V and 5 bases from J, the junction kept 6 bases outside the gene matches. Germline loops: CDR1 SEHNR, CDR2 FQNEAQ (reference sequence). The CDR3 protein is CASSLGTGEDQPQHF. The CDR3 region has the DNA TGTGCCAGCAGCCTCGGGACAGGGGAGGATCAGCCCCAGCATTTT.

The rearrangement joins TRBV4-2 to TRBJ2-3, with TRBD1 matching 9 bases. Trimming took 4 bases from V and 3 from J; bases not matched to a gene: 8. The CDR3 is made up of 16 amino acids. Germline CDR1 LGHNA, CDR2 YNFKEQ. Written as DNA, the CDR3 is TGTGCCAGCAGCCCAAGGGACAGGGTGGATACAGATACGCAGTATTTT. Amino acid sequence: CASSPRDRVDTDTQYF.

This clone was seen only once. This sequence joins TRBV2 and TRBJ2-1; 12 bases map to TRBD2. The CDR3 is made up of 16 amino acids. V was clipped by 2 bases and J by 10 bases; unmatched bases: 9. Germline lookup yields CDR1 SNHLY and CDR2 FYNNEI. In DNA, the CDR3 is TGTGCCAGCAGTGAAAGGGGACTAGCGGGTCGGCAGGAGCAGTTCTTC. It yields the protein CASSERGLAGRQEQFF.

The rearrangement uses TRBV5-1 and TRBJ2-5, with D perhaps TRBD1 (5 bases). CDR1 and CDR2 (germline): SGHRS, YFSETQ. The CDR3 contains 13 residues. Trimming stripped 1 base from V and 9 bases from J, with 13 bases between. This CDR3 is CASSLTSQGAQYF. CDR3 nucleotide sequence: TGCGCCAGCAGCTTGACCTCTCAAGGGGCCCAGTACTTC.

CDR3 coding DNA: TGTGCCACCAGCAGAGATGGGGGGACCCGCTACAATGAGCAGTTCTTC. This encodes CATSRDGGTRYNEQFF. The chain couples TRBV15 to TRBJ2-1; weak D call: TRBD2 (6 bases). V lost 0 bases, J lost 3 bases, and 12 bases lay in between. There are 16 residues in the CDR3. Germline CDR1 LNHNV, CDR2 YYDKDF (reference sequence).

The genes are TRBV7-2 and TRBJ2-2, with D perhaps TRBD1 (6 bases). Between the trimmed V and J ends, which lost 5 bases and 1 base, there was a span of 11 bases. The CDR3 runs to 15 residues. From germline, CDR1 is SGHTA and CDR2 FQGNSA. For the CDR3, the DNA is TGTGCCAGCAGCACCCAGACAGGGAACACCGGGGAGCTGTTTTTT. Translating it yields CASSTQTGNTGELFF.

This sequence joins TRBV15 and TRBJ2-7; D unclear. Trimming took off 1 base at V and 1 base at J, with 5 bases between the two ends. From germline, CDR1 is LNHNV and CDR2 YYDKDF (reference sequence). The CDR3 spans 13 residues. CDR3 bases: TGTGCCACCAGCAGAGTGACTTCCTACGAGCAGTACTTC. Encoded protein: CATSRVTSYEQYF.

The V gene is TRBV7-6, the J gene TRBJ2-5; the match to TRBD2 covers 10 bases. In germline, CDR1 is SGHVS, CDR2 FNYEAQ. The J segment lost 5 bases and the V segment lost 3 bases, leaving 3 bases of the junction unmatched. This CDR3 region has 14 residues. CDR3 sequence reads: CASSFETSGETQYF. The DNA for the CDR3 is TGTGCCAGCAGCTTTGAGACTAGCGGGGAGACCCAGTACTTC.

V is TRBV7-9 and J is TRBJ1-2; D gene ambiguous. This CDR3 comprises 17 residues. Germline assignment: CDR1 SEHNR and CDR2 FQNEAQ (reference sequence). Trimming stripped 1 base from V and 7 bases from J, with 22 bases between. The CDR3 nucleotides read TGTGCCAGCAGCTTAGACCTCCGGACGCTCGTAGAGGGTGGCTACACCTTC. It is translated as CASSLDLRTLVEGGYTF. The full variable domain, with the rest looked up from reference TRBV7-9 and TRBJ1-2, is DTGVSQNPRHKITKRGQNVTFRCDPISEHNRLYWYRQTLGQGPEFLTYFQNEAQLEKSRLLSDRFSAERPKGSFSTLEIQRTEQGDSAMYLCASSLDLRTLVEGGYTFGSGTRLTVV.

V gene TRBV27 combines with J gene TRBJ1-5; D is unresolved. This CDR3 is built from 15 residues. V shed 0 bases and J shed 3 bases, with 9 bases lying between them. Germline CDR1 MNHEY, CDR2 SMNVEV (reference sequence). The CDR3 protein is CASSLSAGYNQPQHF. Here the CDR3 DNA reads TGTGCCAGCAGTTTATCGGCCGGGTACAATCAGCCCCAGCATTTT.

V usage is TRBV11-3 and J usage is TRBJ2-1; 8 bases are a match to TRBD1. J gave up 4 bases and V 3 bases, and 5 bases lay outside the gene matches. CDR1 SGHNT and CDR2 YENEEA come from the germline V gene. CDR3 length: 15 residues. The CDR3, as DNA: TGTGCCAGCAGCTTCCGACAGGGGAATTACAATGAGCAGTTCTTC. Its protein product is CASSFRQGNYNEQFF.

V gene TRBV25-1 combines with J gene TRBJ1-6; D call uncertain. CDR3 length: 15 amino acids. The germline V and J ends were trimmed by 1 base and 7 bases, with 11 bases remaining between them. Germline CDR1 reads MGHDK; CDR2 reads SYGVNS. The chain's CDR3 is CASSESWQRNSPLHF. DNA for the CDR3: TGTGCCAGCAGTGAATCATGGCAGAGGAATTCACCCCTCCACTTT.

The chain uses TRBV5-1 and TRBJ2-5, with 8 bases fitting TRBD1. Germline loops: CDR1 SGHRS, CDR2 YFSETQ. The CDR3 contains 15 residues. Trimming cost V 4 bases and J 0 bases; bases outside gene matches: 5. The CDR3 is CASSPGQVNQETQYF. The CDR3 region has the DNA TGCGCCAGCAGCCCGGGACAGGTCAACCAAGAGACCCAGTACTTC.

This clone was observed a single time. The chain links TRBV5-1 to TRBJ2-4; D is ambiguous. Trimming pared 4 bases from V and 13 bases from J, leaving 15 bases between. This CDR3 region has 12 residues. The germline V gene encodes CDR1 SGHRS and CDR2 YFSETQ. The CDR3 region is CASSLNGSPQYF. The CDR3 coding sequence is TGCGCCAGCAGCCTTAACGGGTCACCGCAGTACTTC.

The chain couples TRBV18 to TRBJ2-7; 7 nucleotides agree with TRBD2. Germline V gene data show CDR1 as KGHSH and CDR2 as LQKENI. This CDR3 is built from 15 residues. V lost 6 bases, J lost 3 bases, and 11 bases stayed unmatched. The CDR3 DNA reads as TGTGCCAGCTCTACCGGGGGAGGGCCACTCTACGAGCAGTACTTC. Translated, it gives CASSTGGGPLYEQYF.

The count of this clone is one. Other DNA sequences in the sample encode the same CDR3. This sequence joins TRBV18 and TRBJ2-7, with TRBD1 matching 12 bases. The V and J ends lost 3 bases and 4 bases, in that order; junction bases with no gene match: 1. CDR3 length: 14 residues. The germline CDR1 and CDR2 sequences are KGHSH and LQKENI. CDR3 sequence (DNA): TGTGCCAGCTCACCGGGACAGGGGGCGTACGAGCAGTACTTC. It encodes CASSPGQGAYEQYF.